This entry is about one T cell receptor beta chain. Its antigen is not identified. One end of the junction fails to match germline, which may point to a read error. Included in the TCR beta cDNA libraries were unique molecular identifiers. There were roughly 0.95 to 11 million T cells, and 510,000 or so cDNA molecules came from them. From the PCR reads, TCRdb called clonotypes with MiXCR, one entry per CDR3 protein. The sample includes 350,000 to 500,000 distinct CDR3 sequences, approximately 39% seen only once; the top ten take 7.6%. These data come from a study of post-analysis software for immune sequencing data. Study-wide findings and caveats: With F measure, samples from one preparation batch clustered together strongly. Controls showed significantly higher normalized Chao1 diversity than did multiple sclerosis patients.

The TCR comes from a girl aged 2 to 9 with multiple sclerosis. Sequenced sample: blood.

CDR3 nucleotides: TGTGCCAGCAGCTTTCCCCGGGGGACGAGCAGAGATACGCAGTATTTT. Translation gives CASSFPRGTSRDTQYF. The V and J genes are TRBV7-2 and TRBJ2-3; tentatively, D is TRBD2 (6 bases). Germline V gene sequence: CDR1 SGHTA, CDR2 FQGNSA. This CDR3 is 16 amino acids long.